This T cell receptor beta chain appears in the sequencing data of a study of OX40 agonist ivuxolimab in advanced cancers. At the level of the study: Therapy given before enrollment (anti-PD-1, anti-PD-L1 or anti-CTLA-4) was allowed, and 40% to 45% had some. Overall study findings and caveats: Some nonresponders likewise displayed low normalized T-cell clonal expansion. At doses 0.1 to 3.0 mg/kg, CD4+ and CD8+ clones expanded. The study did not work out the antigen specificity of the expanded peripheral T cells.

The data were produced by immunoSEQ multiplex PCR, yet TCRdb's version contains in-frame clones alone and is incomplete. The sample includes about 96,000 clones, around 91% of them seen just once. As to this clone: Antigen unknown.

The germline gives CDR1 SGHAT, CDR2 FQNNGV. The CDR3 has 16 amino acids. With 5 bases clipped from V and 7 bases from J, the junction kept 8 bases outside the gene matches. Sample: CD4+ or CD8+ T cells sorted from blood, taken in a trial of the OX40 agonist ivuxolimab. The genes are TRBV11-2 and TRBJ2-7; 16 bases match TRBD2. The clonotype originates from an adult with an advanced solid tumor such as melanoma, head and neck, liver or kidney cancer. The CDR3, as DNA: TGTGCCAGCAGCGTCGGGACTAGCGGGAGGGCCCGAGAGCAGTACTTC. Its protein is CASSVGTSGRAREQYF.